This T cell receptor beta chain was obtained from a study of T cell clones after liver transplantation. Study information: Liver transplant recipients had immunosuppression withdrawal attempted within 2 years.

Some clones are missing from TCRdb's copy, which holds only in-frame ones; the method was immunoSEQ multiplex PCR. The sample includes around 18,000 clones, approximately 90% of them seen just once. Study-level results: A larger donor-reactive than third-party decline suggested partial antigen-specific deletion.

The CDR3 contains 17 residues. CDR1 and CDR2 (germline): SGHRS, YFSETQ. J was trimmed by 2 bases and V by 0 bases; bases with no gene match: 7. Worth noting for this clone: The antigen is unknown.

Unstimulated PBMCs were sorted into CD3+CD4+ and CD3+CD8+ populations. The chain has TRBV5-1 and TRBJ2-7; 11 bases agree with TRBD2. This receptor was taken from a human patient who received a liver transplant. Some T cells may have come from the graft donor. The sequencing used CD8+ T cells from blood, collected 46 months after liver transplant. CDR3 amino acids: CASSLGYGTSGTYEQYF. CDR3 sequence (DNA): TGCGCCAGCAGCTTGGGGTATGGGACTAGCGGAACCTACGAGCAGTACTTC. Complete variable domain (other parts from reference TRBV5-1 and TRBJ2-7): KAGVTQTPRYLIKTRGQQVTLSCSPISGHRSVSWYQQTPGQGLQFLFEYFSETQRNKGNFPGRFSGRQFSNSRSEMNVSTLELGDSALYLCASSLGYGTSGTYEQYFGPGTRLTVT.